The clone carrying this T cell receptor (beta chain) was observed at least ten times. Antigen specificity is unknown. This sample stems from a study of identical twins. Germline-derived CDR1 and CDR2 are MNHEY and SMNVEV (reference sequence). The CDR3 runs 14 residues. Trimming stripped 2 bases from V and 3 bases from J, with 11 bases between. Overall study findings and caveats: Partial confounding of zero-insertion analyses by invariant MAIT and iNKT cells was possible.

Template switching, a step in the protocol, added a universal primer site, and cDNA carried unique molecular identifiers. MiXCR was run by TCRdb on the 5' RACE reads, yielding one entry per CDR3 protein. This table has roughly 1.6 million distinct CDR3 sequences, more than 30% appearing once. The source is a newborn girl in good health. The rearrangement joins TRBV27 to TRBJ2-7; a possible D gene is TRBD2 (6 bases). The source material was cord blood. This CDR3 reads CASSLQGGYYEQYF. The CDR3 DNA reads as TGTGCCAGCAGTTTACAGGGAGGCTACTACGAGCAGTACTTC.